The 9 T cell receptor beta chains below come from one sample, sequenced in a study of cytomegalovirus exposure and HLA in healthy donors. PCR amplification relied on 60 Vbeta primers (plus 13 Jbeta primers). The protocol was immunoSEQ multiplex PCR, while the TCRdb copy is restricted to in-frame clones and leaves out a portion. The sample holds about 100,000 clones; more than 75% are singletons and the top ten take less than 0.95%. Source material: PBMCs. Every receptor here comes from a woman aged 55-75 years in good health and CMV-seronegative.

The rearrangement uses TRBV6-5 and TRBJ2-5; perhaps TRBD2 as D (6 bases). This CDR3 has 14 amino acids. The V gene lost 6 bases and the J gene lost 5 bases, with 16 bases spanning the gap. Germline V gene sequence: CDR1 MNHEY, CDR2 SVGAGI. The CDR3 DNA follows: TGTGCCAGCAGACCCTTGGGAGGCGCCGAGACCCAGTACTTC. Translation gives CASRPLGGAETQYF.

This clone has just a few counts. V and J are TRBV7-2 and TRBJ1-5, with D perhaps TRBD1 (5 bases). The CDR3 has 15 residues. Trimming took 3 bases from V and 3 from J, leaving 12 bases between them. The germline V gene has CDR1 SGHTA and CDR2 FQGNSA. CDR3 DNA sequence: TGTGCCAGCAGCTTCTCGGGACTTTACAATCAGCCCCAGCATTTT. Its translation is CASSFSGLYNQPQHF.

This chain links TRBV5-6 with TRBJ1-5; a weak D match, TRBD1 (5 bases). The CDR3 is made up of 14 amino acids. CDR1 and CDR2 (germline): SGHDT, YYEEEE. The V gene lost 4 bases and the J gene lost 4 bases, with 12 bases spanning the gap. CDR3 residues: CASSRQFTNQPQHF. The CDR3 DNA reads TGTGCCAGCAGCCGACAGTTTACGAATCAGCCCCAGCATTTT.

The chain combines TRBV6-5 with TRBJ2-1; the match to TRBD2 covers 8 bases. The CDR3 totals 14 residues. The ends lost 4 bases at V and 8 bases at J; junction bases unmatched: 7. Germline loops: CDR1 MNHEY, CDR2 SVGAGI. The CDR3 sequence is CASSFERERDEQFF. CDR3 nucleotide sequence: TGTGCCAGCAGTTTCGAGCGGGAGAGAGATGAGCAGTTCTTC.

This clone was seen only once. This chain connects TRBV2 to TRBJ2-3; 7 bases map to TRBD1. J was trimmed by 1 base and V by 6 bases; bases with no gene match: 4. From germline, CDR1 is SNHLY and CDR2 FYNNEI. The CDR3 contains 14 residues. The CDR3 is CASSQGEGTDTQYF. The DNA of the CDR3 is TGTGCCAGCAGCCAGGGGGAAGGCACAGATACGCAGTATTTT.

The chain recombines TRBV5-1 with TRBJ1-1; D is undetermined. There are 16 residues in the CDR3. Trimming stripped 1 base from V and 0 bases from J, with 13 bases between. In germline, CDR1 is SGHRS, CDR2 YFSETQ. CDR3 protein: CASSLLGRSVNTEAFF. The CDR3 nucleotides are TGCGCCAGCAGCTTGCTCGGTCGCTCGGTGAACACTGAAGCTTTCTTT. The whole variable domain, filled in from reference TRBV5-1 and TRBJ1-1, reads KAGVTQTPRYLIKTRGQQVTLSCSPISGHRSVSWYQQTPGQGLQFLFEYFSETQRNKGNFPGRFSGRQFSNSRSEMNVSTLELGDSALYLCASSLLGRSVNTEAFFGQGTRLTVV.

This clone has just one count. The V call is TRBV18, the J call TRBJ2-7, with a possible D match to TRBD1 (6 bases). The V end lost 3 bases, the J end lost 2 bases, and 11 bases lay between the germline ends. Germline loops: CDR1 KGHSH, CDR2 LQKENI. This CDR3 is 14 amino acids long. The CDR3 bases are TGTGCCAGCTCACCCGGACAGAGTACCTACGAGCAGTACTTC. Translating it yields CASSPGQSTYEQYF.

The V gene is TRBV6-6, the J gene TRBJ1-1; possible D gene TRBD1, 6 bases. Germline loops: CDR1 MNHNY, CDR2 SVGAGI (reference sequence). The length of the CDR3 is 16 residues. With 5 bases removed from V and 0 bases from J, the gap between germline ends came to 16 bases. DNA for the CDR3: TGTGCCAGCAGTAACCTCAGGGGCCCGATGAACACTGAAGCTTTCTTT. Translation: CASSNLRGPMNTEAFF.

V is TRBV30 and J is TRBJ1-5, with 9 positions matching TRBD1. Trimming at V came to 0 bases and at J to 8 bases, leaving 8 bases not matched to a gene. CDR1 is GTSNPN, CDR2 SVGIG, per germline (reference sequence). CDR3 length equals 15 residues. The DNA of the CDR3 is TGTGCCTGGAGTGTTGGGGGACAGGGAGGCAAGCCCCAGCATTTT. This sequence encodes CAWSVGGQGGKPQHF.